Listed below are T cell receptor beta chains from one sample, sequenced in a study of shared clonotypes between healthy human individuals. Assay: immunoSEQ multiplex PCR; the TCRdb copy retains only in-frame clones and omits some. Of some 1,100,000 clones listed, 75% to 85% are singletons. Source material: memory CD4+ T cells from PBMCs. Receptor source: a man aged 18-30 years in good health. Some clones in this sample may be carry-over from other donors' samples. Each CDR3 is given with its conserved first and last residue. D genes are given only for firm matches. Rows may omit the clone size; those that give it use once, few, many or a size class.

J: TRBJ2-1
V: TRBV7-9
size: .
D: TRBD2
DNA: TGTGCCAGCAGCTCCTTCTGGACTAGCGTGAACAATGAGCAGTTCTTC
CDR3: CASSSFWTSVNNEQFF

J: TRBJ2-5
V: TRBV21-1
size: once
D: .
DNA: TGTGCCAGCAGCAAGGCTAGCCCTCAGGAGACCCAGTACTTC
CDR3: CASSKASPQETQYF

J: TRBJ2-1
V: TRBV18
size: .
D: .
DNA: TGTGCCAGCTCACCCACCCTTGACACCTACAATGAGCAGTTCTTC
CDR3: CASSPTLDTYNEQFF

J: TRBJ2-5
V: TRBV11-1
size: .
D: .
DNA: TGTGCCAGCAGCTTAGTGGTACAGACACAAGAGACCCAGTACTTC
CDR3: CASSLVVQTQETQYF

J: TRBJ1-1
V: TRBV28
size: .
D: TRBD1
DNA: TGTGCCAGCAGTTTCTCGGGGCGCAACAGGGGCACTGAAGCTTTCTTT
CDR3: CASSFSGRNRGTEAFF

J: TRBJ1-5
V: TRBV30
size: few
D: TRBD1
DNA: TGTGCCTGGGGGGGACAGGGGGCTCAGCCCCAGCATTTT
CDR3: CAWGGQGAQPQHF

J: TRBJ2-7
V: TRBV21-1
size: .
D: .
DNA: TGTGCCAGCAGCAAAGTGGGGGACAGCTCCTACGAGCAGTACTTC
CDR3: CASSKVGDSSYEQYF

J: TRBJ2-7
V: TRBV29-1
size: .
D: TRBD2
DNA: TGCAGCGTTGGTGGACTAGCGGGAAACTCACGGCTGTACTTC
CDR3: CSVGGLAGNSRLYF

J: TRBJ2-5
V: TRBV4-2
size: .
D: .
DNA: TGTGCCAGCAGCCATGGGGGGTTGGGTGCCCAAGAGACCCAGTACTTC
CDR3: CASSHGGLGAQETQYF

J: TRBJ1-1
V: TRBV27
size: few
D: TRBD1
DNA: TGTGCCAGCAGTCGGGGACAGAAGAACACTGAAGCTTTCTTT
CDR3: CASSRGQKNTEAFF

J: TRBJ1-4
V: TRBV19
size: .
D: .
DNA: TGTGCCAGTAGTAAGGAAGAGGGAAAACTGTTTTTT
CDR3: CASSKEEGKLFF

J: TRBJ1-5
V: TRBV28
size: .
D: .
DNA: TGTGCCAGCAGTTTGTCTGGCTTACGCTATAGCAATCAGCCCCAGCATTTT
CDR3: CASSLSGLRYSNQPQHF

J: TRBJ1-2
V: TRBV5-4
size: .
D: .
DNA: TGTGCCAGCAGCTTGCCCAGAAGCTATGGCTACACCTTC
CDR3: CASSLPRSYGYTF

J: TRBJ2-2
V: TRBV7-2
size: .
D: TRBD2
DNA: TGTGCCAGCAGCTCGACTAGCGGGAGGGCCTTGGGCGGGGAGCTGTTTTTT
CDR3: CASSSTSGRALGGELFF

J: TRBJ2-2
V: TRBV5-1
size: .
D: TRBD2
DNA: TGCGCCAGCAGCAAGGCCGCTAGCGGGAGCACCGGGGAGCTGTTTTTT
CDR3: CASSKAASGSTGELFF

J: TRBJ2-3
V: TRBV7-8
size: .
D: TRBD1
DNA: TGTGCCAGCAGCCCGCACAGGGGGCAAGATACGCAGTATTTT
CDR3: CASSPHRGQDTQYF